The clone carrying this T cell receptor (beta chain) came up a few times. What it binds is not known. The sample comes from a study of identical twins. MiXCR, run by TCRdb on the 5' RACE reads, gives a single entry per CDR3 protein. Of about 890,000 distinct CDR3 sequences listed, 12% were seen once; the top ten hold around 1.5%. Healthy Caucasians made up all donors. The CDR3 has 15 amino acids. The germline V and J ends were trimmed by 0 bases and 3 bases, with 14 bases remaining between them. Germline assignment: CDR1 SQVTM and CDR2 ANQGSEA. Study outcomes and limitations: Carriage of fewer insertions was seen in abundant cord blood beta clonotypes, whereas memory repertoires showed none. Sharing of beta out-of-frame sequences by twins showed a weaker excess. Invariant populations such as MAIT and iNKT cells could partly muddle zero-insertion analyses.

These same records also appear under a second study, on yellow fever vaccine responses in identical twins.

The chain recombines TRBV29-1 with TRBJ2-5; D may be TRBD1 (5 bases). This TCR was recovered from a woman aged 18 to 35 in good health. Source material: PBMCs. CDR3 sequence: CSVEDPDKNKETQYF. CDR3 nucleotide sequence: TGCAGCGTTGAAGACCCGGACAAAAACAAAGAGACCCAGTACTTC.